This entry lists 18 T cell receptor beta chains sequenced from one sample in a study of neurological immune-mediated disorders. TCRdb processed the 5' RACE reads anew with MiXCR; each CDR3 protein has one entry. The repertoire holds tens of thousands of distinct CDR3 sequences, with about 10% as singletons. Time point meaning: longitudinal time-point 2. Sequenced sample: PBMCs. These TCRs come from a man under 40 in good health.

This clonotype was seen ten or more times. This chain joins TRBV10-3 and TRBJ2-3; 9 bases map to TRBD2. This CDR3 is built from 15 residues. Germline V gene lookup returns CDR1 ENHRY and CDR2 SYGVKD. V lost 6 bases, J lost 4 bases, and 8 bases stayed unmatched. The CDR3 is CAIRGLAGSADTQYF. CDR3 coding DNA: TGTGCCATCAGAGGGCTAGCGGGGTCGGCAGATACGCAGTATTTT.

This rearrangement joins TRBV28 to TRBJ2-1, with D possibly TRBD2 on 8 matching bases. CDR1 and CDR2 from the germline V gene are MDHEN and SYDVKM. V lost 7 bases to trimming and J lost 7 bases, with 35 bases between them. The CDR3 loop spans 20 amino acids. In DNA, the CDR3 is TGTGCCAGCACAGGACAGGATCTGGGAGCGGGAGTCGGCTTTTGGAATGAGCAGTTCTTC. It codes for CASTGQDLGAGVGFWNEQFF.

This clonotype was detected ten times or more. CDR3 DNA sequence: TGTGCCATCGGGATTGGCAGGGACAATGAGCAGTTCTTC. Translation gives CAIGIGRDNEQFF. The gene calls are TRBV10-3 and TRBJ2-1, with D maybe TRBD1 (5 bases). V gave up 8 bases and J gave up 5 bases, with 13 bases separating them. The CDR3 sequence is 13 residues long. The germline gives CDR1 ENHRY, CDR2 SYGVKD.

This clonotype was seen ten or more times. For the CDR3, the DNA is TGTGCCAGCAGCCCAAATTTGCAAGAGACCCAGTACTTC. Amino acid sequence: CASSPNLQETQYF. The chain links TRBV28 to TRBJ2-5; D ambiguous. Germline CDR1 reads MDHEN; CDR2 reads SYDVKM. The CDR3 spans 13 residues. The V end was cut by 6 bases, the J end by 2 bases, with 10 bases between.

This clonotype has ten or more counts. The gene calls are TRBV5-1 and TRBJ2-3, with TRBD1 matching over 9 bases. V was clipped by 0 bases and J by 5 bases; unmatched bases: 7. This CDR3 spans 16 amino acids. In germline, CDR1 is SGHRS, CDR2 YFSETQ. The CDR3 is CASSLGDGTGKDTQYF. The CDR3 DNA is TGCGCCAGCAGCTTGGGGGATGGGACAGGGAAAGATACGCAGTATTTT.

The sample holds many counts of this clonotype. This chain joins TRBV27 and TRBJ2-7; D may match TRBD1 or TRBD2 (5 bases each). CDR3 size: 14 residues. V was clipped by 3 bases and J by 3 bases, with 12 bases between them. Germline lookup yields CDR1 MNHEY and CDR2 SMNVEV (reference sequence). CDR3: CASSLGWGIYEQYF. For the CDR3, the DNA is TGTGCCAGCAGTTTGGGTTGGGGGATCTACGAGCAGTACTTC.

The table lists this clonotype with many counts. This chain links TRBV20-1 with TRBJ2-7, with D perhaps TRBD1 or TRBD2 (6 bases each). V lost 0 bases and J 4 bases, leaving 16 bases between the germline ends. Germline V lookup: CDR1 DFQATT, CDR2 SNEGSKA (reference sequence). This CDR3 is built from 15 residues. This CDR3 reads CSARDPSSGAYEQYF. In DNA form, the CDR3 reads TGCAGTGCTAGAGATCCAAGTTCGGGGGCTTACGAGCAGTACTTC.

This clonotype was detected many times. This chain connects TRBV18 to TRBJ2-7, with D hard to call. V was shortened by 1 base and J by 2 bases, with 9 bases between the two germline ends. This CDR3 has 14 residues. CDR1 KGHSH and CDR2 LQKENI come from the germline V gene. The CDR3 nucleotides are TGTGCCAGCTCACCACATGCAGGCACCTACGAGCAGTACTTC. Protein product: CASSPHAGTYEQYF.

This clonotype has at least ten counts. The gene calls are TRBV7-2 and TRBJ2-3; 7 nucleotides agree with TRBD2. CDR1 is SGHTA and CDR2 is FQGNSA in the germline V gene. The CDR3 is made up of 15 amino acids. The junction had 4 bases not matched to a gene; V was cut back by 1 base and J by 3 bases. The CDR3 sequence: CASSLEGGSTDTQYF. Written as DNA, the CDR3 is TGTGCCAGCAGCTTAGAGGGCGGGAGTACAGATACGCAGTATTTT.

This clonotype occurred a few times. The chain combines TRBV5-1 with TRBJ2-1; no definite D call. CDR1 is SGHRS, CDR2 YFSETQ, per germline. The CDR3 loop spans 15 amino acids. Trimming took off 3 bases at V and 2 bases at J, with 12 bases between the two ends. CDR3 in DNA: TGCGCCAGCAGCTCTGTTGGAGAGACCTACAATGAGCAGTTCTTC. Translating gives CASSSVGETYNEQFF.

This clonotype was observed at least ten times. The gene calls are TRBV28 and TRBJ2-7, with D unresolved. This CDR3 region has 16 residues. Germline CDR1 is MDHEN and CDR2 is SYDVKM. Trimming took 5 bases from V and 0 from J, leaving 17 bases between them. CDR3 in DNA: TGTGCCAGCAGTCCCTCCCGGGCGGCCAGCTCCTACGAGCAGTACTTC. Protein: CASSPSRAASSYEQYF.

Only a few counts were recorded for this clonotype. The chain joins TRBV6-1 to TRBJ2-2; a possible D gene is TRBD2 (6 bases). Germline CDR1 MNHNS, CDR2 SASEGT. Trimming pared 5 bases from V and 4 bases from J, leaving 17 bases between. CDR3 size: 16 residues. CDR3 coding DNA: TGTGCCAGCAGTATCGTAGCGGAGTTGGCCACCGGGGAGCTGTTTTTT. Translating it yields CASSIVAELATGELFF.

This clonotype appeared many times. The chain recombines TRBV27 with TRBJ1-1; perhaps TRBD1 as D (6 bases). The CDR3 extends over 12 amino acids. Trimming stripped 5 bases from V and 4 bases from J, with 8 bases between. Germline assignment: CDR1 MNHEY and CDR2 SMNVEV (reference sequence). CDR3 in amino acids: CASSRGGTEAFF. The CDR3 DNA reads TGTGCCAGCAGTAGGGGGGGCACTGAAGCTTTCTTT.

This chain connects TRBV9 to TRBJ1-1; the D gene is possibly TRBD1 (6 bases). The germline CDR1 and CDR2 sequences are SGDLS and YYNGEE. The CDR3 runs to 15 residues. V was trimmed by 0 bases and J by 3 bases, leaving 12 bases between them. In nucleotides, the CDR3 is TGTGCCAGCAGCGTAGATCACAGGGCGGACACTGAAGCTTTCTTT. This encodes CASSVDHRADTEAFF.

This clonotype showed up many times. V usage is TRBV28 and J usage is TRBJ2-1; D might be TRBD1 or TRBD2, each matching 5 bases. Germline V gene lookup returns CDR1 MDHEN and CDR2 SYDVKM. Trimming took 5 bases from V and 0 from J, leaving 20 bases between them. The CDR3 loop spans 18 amino acids. The CDR3 spells CASSTPSDGTSSYNEQFF. The CDR3 nucleotides are TGTGCCAGCAGTACCCCTTCTGACGGGACCAGCTCCTACAATGAGCAGTTCTTC.

This clonotype was detected ten times or more. The rearrangement joins TRBV10-3 to TRBJ2-1; 7 bases match TRBD2. This CDR3 is 14 amino acids long. Germline CDR1 and CDR2: ENHRY and SYGVKD. V shed 0 bases and J 9 bases; nucleotides not matched to a gene: 5. The CDR3 loop reads CAISESYQRGEQFF. CDR3 sequence (DNA): TGTGCCATCAGTGAGTCCTACCAGCGGGGTGAGCAGTTCTTC.

This clonotype was counted ten times or more. J is TRBJ2-1 and V is TRBV20-1; 10 bases align to TRBD2. The J segment lost 1 base and the V segment lost 3 bases, leaving 6 bases of the junction unmatched. Germline-derived CDR1 and CDR2 are DFQATT and SNEGSKA (reference sequence). The CDR3 is 16 residues long. In nucleotides, the CDR3 is TGCAGTGCTAGCAGTGGGACTAGCGCGTCCTACAATGAGCAGTTCTTC. It translates to CSASSGTSASYNEQFF.

This clonotype was counted at least ten times. This chain links TRBV12-3 or TRBV12-4 with TRBJ2-5; D is unclear. CDR3 size: 11 residues. Trimming stripped 6 bases from V and 5 bases from J, with 7 bases between. The CDR3 here is CASSFRETQYF. For the CDR3, the DNA is TGTGCCAGCAGCTTCCGGGAGACCCAGTACTTC.